These T cell receptor beta chains were read from a single sample in a study of CD8 T cells in ankylosing spondylitis. TCRdb recomputed calls from the 5' RACE reads with MiXCR, one row per CDR3 protein. The top ten hold less than 15% of the sample, which has 330,000 or so distinct CDR3 sequences, 7.5% to 9% seen once. Sequencing was done on a sample of blood, either unsorted or a sorted T cell fraction (not recorded which). The source is a male donor with ankylosing spondylitis. The CDR3 runs from the conserved cysteine through the conserved F or W. The D gene is left open where the match is weak. Clone size is not always given. Where it is, it says once, few, many or a class for expanded clones.

v_call: TRBV4-1
d_call: TRBD2
j_call: TRBJ2-7
clone_size: many
cdr3_nt: TGCGCCAGCAGCCGGCTAGGGACTAGCGGGGACGAGCAGTACTTC
cdr3_aa: CASSRLGTSGDEQYF

v_call: TRBV5-1
d_call: .
j_call: TRBJ2-7
clone_size: .
cdr3_nt: TGCGCCAGCAGCTGGAATCACGAGCAGTACTTC
cdr3_aa: CASSWNHEQYF

v_call: TRBV10-3
d_call: .
j_call: TRBJ1-1
clone_size: .
cdr3_nt: TGTGCCATTCGCGTTGAATGGCCAAGGGGCGGCACTGAAGCTTTCTTT
cdr3_aa: CAIRVEWPRGGTEAFF

v_call: TRBV2
d_call: .
j_call: TRBJ2-7
clone_size: .
cdr3_nt: TGTGCCAGCAGTCACAGTCGGACCTACGAGCAGTACTTC
cdr3_aa: CASSHSRTYEQYF

v_call: TRBV5-1
d_call: .
j_call: TRBJ2-1
clone_size: few
cdr3_nt: TGCGCCACCCGCCCTAGCAACAATGAGCAGTTCTTC
cdr3_aa: CATRPSNNEQFF

v_call: TRBV7-9
d_call: .
j_call: TRBJ2-1
clone_size: many
cdr3_nt: TGTGCCAGCAGCTGGGTGGGGACCCGTGAGCAGTTCTTC
cdr3_aa: CASSWVGTREQFF

v_call: TRBV10-3
d_call: .
j_call: TRBJ2-7
clone_size: .
cdr3_nt: TGTGCCATCAGCGGCCCCTTAGAGACCTACGAGCAGTACTTC
cdr3_aa: CAISGPLETYEQYF

v_call: TRBV5-1
d_call: TRBD1
j_call: TRBJ2-2
clone_size: few
cdr3_nt: TGCGCCAGCAGCTTTAGACAGGGGGCCACCGGGGAGCTGTTTTTT
cdr3_aa: CASSFRQGATGELFF

v_call: TRBV5-1
d_call: TRBD2
j_call: TRBJ2-1
clone_size: many
cdr3_nt: TGCGCCAGCAGCTTCTCTACTAGCGGGAGTGATGAGCAGTTCTTC
cdr3_aa: CASSFSTSGSDEQFF

v_call: TRBV5-1
d_call: .
j_call: TRBJ2-7
clone_size: few
cdr3_nt: TGCGCCAGCAGCTTGGGATCCGTCTCCTACGAGCAGTACTTC
cdr3_aa: CASSLGSVSYEQYF

v_call: TRBV20-1
d_call: TRBD1
j_call: TRBJ1-6
clone_size: .
cdr3_nt: TGCAGTACGGGACAGAATAATTCACCCCTCCACTTT
cdr3_aa: CSTGQNNSPLHF

v_call: TRBV20-1
d_call: TRBD2
j_call: TRBJ2-3
clone_size: many
cdr3_nt: TGCAGTGCTAGCCAACTAGCGGCGACAGATACGCAGTATTTT
cdr3_aa: CSASQLAATDTQYF

v_call: TRBV7-2
d_call: .
j_call: TRBJ1-3
clone_size: few
cdr3_nt: TGTGCCAGCAGCCCCCAGGGCGGCGGAAACACCATATATTTT
cdr3_aa: CASSPQGGGNTIYF

v_call: TRBV19
d_call: .
j_call: TRBJ1-5
clone_size: many
cdr3_nt: TGTGCCAGTAGTTTCCATAATCAGCCCCAGCATTTT
cdr3_aa: CASSFHNQPQHF

v_call: TRBV20-1
d_call: .
j_call: TRBJ2-3
clone_size: few
cdr3_nt: TGCAGTGCTATTGCCTCCAGGGCTCGGGGAGTCACAGATACGCAGTATTTT
cdr3_aa: CSAIASRARGVTDTQYF

v_call: TRBV5-1
d_call: TRBD1
j_call: TRBJ1-2
clone_size: few
cdr3_nt: TGCGCCAGCAGCTTGGAGGGACAGGGGGACTATGGCTACACCTTC
cdr3_aa: CASSLEGQGDYGYTF

v_call: TRBV7-6
d_call: TRBD2
j_call: TRBJ2-4
clone_size: .
cdr3_nt: TGTGCCAGCAGCGCTGGGACTAGCGGGAGGGTGAGCCTTCAGTACTTC
cdr3_aa: CASSAGTSGRVSLQYF

v_call: TRBV20-1
d_call: .
j_call: TRBJ2-7
clone_size: .
cdr3_nt: TGCAGTGCTACCCGGAGTAACGGCTACGAGCAGTACTTC
cdr3_aa: CSATRSNGYEQYF

v_call: TRBV27
d_call: TRBD2
j_call: TRBJ2-7
clone_size: .
cdr3_nt: TGTGCCAGCAGTTTATCGCCTAGCGGGGCCTACGAGCAGTACTTC
cdr3_aa: CASSLSPSGAYEQYF

v_call: TRBV29-1
d_call: .
j_call: TRBJ1-1
clone_size: many
cdr3_nt: TGCAGCGTTGAACGGGGTTACTTGAACACTGAAGCTTTCTTT
cdr3_aa: CSVERGYLNTEAFF

v_call: TRBV29-1
d_call: TRBD2
j_call: TRBJ2-1
clone_size: many
cdr3_nt: TGCAGCGTTGTGGCGGCGGGGCGGGGGGATGAGCAGTTCTTC
cdr3_aa: CSVVAAGRGDEQFF

v_call: TRBV20-1
d_call: .
j_call: TRBJ2-3
clone_size: few
cdr3_nt: TGCAGTGCTAGGACCTCTAGCACAGATACGCAGTATTTT
cdr3_aa: CSARTSSTDTQYF

v_call: TRBV6-2/TRBV6-3
d_call: TRBD2
j_call: TRBJ2-7
clone_size: few
cdr3_nt: TGTGCCAGCAGAAAAGGACTAGCGGGACTCCACGAGCAGTACTTC
cdr3_aa: CASRKGLAGLHEQYF

v_call: TRBV7-7
d_call: .
j_call: TRBJ2-3
clone_size: .
cdr3_nt: TGTGCCAGCAGCCCCGAGGGGGGGAGCACCGATACGCAGTATTTT
cdr3_aa: CASSPEGGSTDTQYF

v_call: TRBV5-1
d_call: .
j_call: TRBJ2-7
clone_size: .
cdr3_nt: TGCGCCAGCAGCGGGGCAGACTACTACGAGCAGTACTTC
cdr3_aa: CASSGADYYEQYF

v_call: TRBV28
d_call: .
j_call: TRBJ1-2
clone_size: few
cdr3_nt: TGTGCCAGCACCCGGGGGGGAATTAACTATGGCTACACCTTC
cdr3_aa: CASTRGGINYGYTF

v_call: TRBV5-1
d_call: .
j_call: TRBJ2-7
clone_size: many
cdr3_nt: TGCGCCAGCAGCTTGGAAGGGGTCAACGAGCAGTACTTC
cdr3_aa: CASSLEGVNEQYF

v_call: TRBV5-6
d_call: TRBD2
j_call: TRBJ2-7
clone_size: .
cdr3_nt: TGTGCCAGCAGCTTTAGCGGGACTGGAAGCGAGCAGTACTTC
cdr3_aa: CASSFSGTGSEQYF

v_call: TRBV24-1
d_call: .
j_call: TRBJ1-2
clone_size: many
cdr3_nt: TGTGCCACCAGTGATGGGGACTCCTATGGCTACACCTTC
cdr3_aa: CATSDGDSYGYTF

v_call: TRBV5-1
d_call: TRBD2
j_call: TRBJ2-7
clone_size: .
cdr3_nt: TGCGCCAGCAGCTTGGTTACTAGCGGGAGATCACTCGAGCAGTACTTC
cdr3_aa: CASSLVTSGRSLEQYF

v_call: TRBV29-1
d_call: .
j_call: TRBJ2-4
clone_size: many
cdr3_nt: TGCAGCGTTGGGGTCCCCCAGGGCGGAAACATTCAGTACTTC
cdr3_aa: CSVGVPQGGNIQYF

v_call: TRBV6-1
d_call: TRBD2
j_call: TRBJ2-3
clone_size: .
cdr3_nt: TGTGCCAGCATTCGACTAGCGGGAGGAGGCACAGATACGCAGTATTTT
cdr3_aa: CASIRLAGGGTDTQYF

v_call: TRBV5-5
d_call: .
j_call: TRBJ2-7
clone_size: few
cdr3_nt: TGTGCCAGCAGCCTCTCTGGCTTGGGAAACGAGCAGTACTTC
cdr3_aa: CASSLSGLGNEQYF

v_call: TRBV5-1
d_call: .
j_call: TRBJ1-1
clone_size: few
cdr3_nt: TGCGCCAGCAGCTTGGGGGACGGACTGAACACTGAAGCTTTCTTT
cdr3_aa: CASSLGDGLNTEAFF

v_call: TRBV29-1
d_call: TRBD1
j_call: TRBJ2-1
clone_size: .
cdr3_nt: TGCAGCGGGGGACAGGGGGCGCAAAGCTCCTACAATGAGCAGTTCTTC
cdr3_aa: CSGGQGAQSSYNEQFF

v_call: TRBV29-1
d_call: .
j_call: TRBJ2-7
clone_size: few
cdr3_nt: TGCAGCGTTCTGGCGGGACGGTACGAGCAGTACTTC
cdr3_aa: CSVLAGRYEQYF

v_call: TRBV4-1
d_call: TRBD1
j_call: TRBJ1-5
clone_size: many
cdr3_nt: TGCGCCAGCAGCCGTGGCAGGGGACAGGGCAATCAGCCCCAGCATTTT
cdr3_aa: CASSRGRGQGNQPQHF

v_call: TRBV29-1
d_call: TRBD2
j_call: TRBJ2-5
clone_size: few
cdr3_nt: TGCAGCGTTGGGGAACCACGCCGGGACTATATTTTC
cdr3_aa: CSVGEPRRDYIF

v_call: TRBV29-1
d_call: .
j_call: TRBJ2-1
clone_size: many
cdr3_nt: TGCAGCGTTGATGCCATAGTTGAGCAGTTCTTC
cdr3_aa: CSVDAIVEQFF

v_call: TRBV7-3
d_call: .
j_call: TRBJ1-5
clone_size: many
cdr3_nt: TGTGCCAGCAGCCTCGGGAGAGGGAACCAGCCCCAGCATTTT
cdr3_aa: CASSLGRGNQPQHF

v_call: TRBV25-1
d_call: .
j_call: TRBJ2-6
clone_size: many
cdr3_nt: TGTGCCAGCAGTGATCCAGGGTCTGGGGCCAACGTCCTGACTTTC
cdr3_aa: CASSDPGSGANVLTF